The 20 T cell receptor beta chains reported below all come from one sample, sequenced in a study of blood T cell repertoires in COVID-19. Generated by immunoSEQ multiplex PCR, the TCRdb table keeps only in-frame clones and is missing some. The sample has approximately 240,000 clones, 83% seen once. Material for sequencing was peripheral blood. Receptors originate from a woman younger than 45 with COVID-19, enrolled during active disease.

The V gene is TRBV28, the J gene TRBJ2-7; maybe TRBD2 (5 bases). The CDR3 extends over 15 amino acids. Germline V gene sequence: CDR1 MDHEN, CDR2 SYDVKM. Deletions cut 5 bases from V and 0 bases from J, with 14 bases between. The CDR3 coding sequence is TGTGCCAGCAGTGGACTCTTTTCTACCTCCTACGAGCAGTACTTC. Translating gives CASSGLFSTSYEQYF.

Only one count was recorded for this clone. The chain couples TRBV5-1 to TRBJ2-3; D unresolved. This CDR3 comprises 16 residues. V was cut by 0 bases and J by 0 bases, with 11 bases left in between. Germline assignment: CDR1 SGHRS and CDR2 YFSETQ. CDR3 loop: CASSLGQSSSTDTQYF. As DNA, the CDR3 is TGCGCCAGCAGCTTGGGGCAGTCCTCTAGCACAGATACGCAGTATTTT. Variable domain in full (rest from reference TRBV5-1 and TRBJ2-3): KAGVTQTPRYLIKTRGQQVTLSCSPISGHRSVSWYQQTPGQGLQFLFEYFSETQRNKGNFPGRFSGRQFSNSRSEMNVSTLELGDSALYLCASSLGQSSSTDTQYFGPGTRLTVL.

The rearrangement uses TRBV28 and TRBJ1-4, with 7 nucleotides matching TRBD1. This CDR3 spans 14 amino acids. V shed 7 bases and J 8 bases; nucleotides not matched to a gene: 10. The germline V gene encodes CDR1 MDHEN and CDR2 SYDVKM. CDR3 protein: CASTPPGQTEKLFF. The CDR3 DNA reads TGTGCCAGCACGCCACCGGGACAGACAGAAAAACTGTTTTTT.

The chain employs TRBV25-1 and TRBJ2-3, with TRBD2 matching over 11 bases. CDR1 and CDR2 (germline): MGHDK, SYGVNS. V dropped 6 bases and J dropped 8; count of bases not matched to a gene: 10. The CDR3 runs to 15 residues. As DNA, the CDR3 is TGTGCCAGCAGGCCTACTAGCGGGAGCGCATCTACGCAGTATTTT. This encodes CASRPTSGSASTQYF.

This sequence joins TRBV6-5 and TRBJ1-5; 9 bases are a match to TRBD1. The CDR3 contains 15 residues. The germline gives CDR1 MNHEY, CDR2 SVGAGI. Losses at the gene ends were 6 bases for V and 7 bases for J; bases not matched to a gene: 10. This chain's CDR3 is CASSRDRVFGQPQHF. The DNA for the CDR3 is TGTGCCAGCAGCAGGGACAGGGTATTCGGGCAGCCCCAGCATTTT.

In DNA form, the CDR3 reads TGTGCCAGCAGCCGGGGAGTAGAGACCCAGTACTTC. The encoded protein is CASSRGVETQYF. The chain has TRBV7-2 and TRBJ2-5; D is perhaps TRBD2 (5 bases). CDR1 and CDR2 from the germline V gene are SGHTA and FQGNSA. This CDR3 contains 12 residues. V lost 5 bases and J 4 bases, leaving 8 bases between the germline ends.

The chain links TRBV6-5 to TRBJ2-4; D is unclear. CDR3 length: 14 amino acids. V was cut by 6 bases and J by 5 bases, with 14 bases left in between. Looked up from germline, CDR1 is MNHEY and CDR2 is SVGAGI. CDR3 in amino acids: CASRDLRLQNIQYF. The CDR3, as DNA: TGTGCCAGCAGGGATCTAAGACTTCAAAACATTCAGTACTTC.

This clone has more than one count but fewer than ten. The DNA of the CDR3 is TGTGCCAGCAGGTCGTTAGCGGGGGGAATCACAGATACGCAGTATTTT. It encodes CASRSLAGGITDTQYF. This rearrangement joins TRBV27 to TRBJ2-3; 10 positions agree with TRBD2. Trimming took 6 bases from V and 2 from J; bases not matched to a gene: 8. The CDR3 extends over 16 amino acids. Germline CDR1 MNHEY, CDR2 SMNVEV (reference sequence).

The chain is built from TRBV7-2 and TRBJ1-4, with TRBD1 identical over 8 bases. The CDR3 is 15 amino acids. CDR1 and CDR2 (germline): SGHTA, FQGNSA. The J segment lost 5 bases and the V segment lost 4 bases, leaving 6 bases of the junction unmatched. The CDR3 loop is CASSSRTGRNEKLFF. CDR3 DNA sequence: TGTGCCAGCAGCTCCCGGACAGGGCGGAATGAAAAACTGTTTTTT.

This chain links TRBV27 with TRBJ2-7; D is perhaps TRBD2 (5 bases). V lost 0 bases and J lost 4, with 13 bases in between. This CDR3 contains 15 residues. Germline CDR1 is MNHEY and CDR2 is SMNVEV (reference sequence). CDR3 sequence: CASSLSSGMKYEQYF. The CDR3 bases are TGTGCCAGCAGTTTATCGTCGGGAATGAAATACGAGCAGTACTTC.

The chain joins TRBV7-2 to TRBJ1-1; weak D call: TRBD1 (5 bases). Germline-derived CDR1 and CDR2 are SGHTA and FQGNSA. CDR3 length equals 14 residues. V gave up 5 bases and J gave up 1 base, with 11 bases separating them. CDR3 in amino acids: CASSPGRANTEAFF. CDR3 nucleotide sequence: TGTGCCAGCAGCCCAGGGAGGGCGAACACTGAAGCTTTCTTT.

This sequence joins TRBV6-2 or TRBV6-3 and TRBJ2-7; TRBD2 aligns across 9 bases. J lost 2 bases, V lost 0 bases, and 5 bases had no gene match. The CDR3 consists of 16 residues. Germline assignment: CDR1 MNHEY and CDR2 SVGEGT. The chain's CDR3 is CASSYSGTSLTYEQYF. The CDR3 DNA follows: TGTGCCAGCAGTTACTCAGGGACTAGCTTGACCTACGAGCAGTACTTC.

The V and J genes are TRBV9 and TRBJ2-4; 11 positions agree with TRBD2. Losses at the gene ends were 10 bases for V and 4 bases for J; bases not matched to a gene: 19. The CDR3 is made up of 18 amino acids. Germline V gene data show CDR1 as SGDLS and CDR2 as YYNGEE. The CDR3 reads CAPSKTSGTLGPKNIQYF. CDR3 in DNA: TGTGCCCCCAGCAAGACTAGCGGGACCCTCGGGCCAAAAAACATTCAGTACTTC.

The V call is TRBV4-3, the J call TRBJ2-2; TRBD1 aligns across 9 bases. Trimming at V came to 5 bases and at J to 2 bases, leaving 6 bases not matched to a gene. The CDR3 runs 16 residues. CDR1 is LGHNA and CDR2 is YSLEER in the germline V gene. CDR3 in DNA: TGCGCCAGCAGCGATCCGGGACAGGGCAACACCGGGGAGCTGTTTTTT. Residues: CASSDPGQGNTGELFF.

This chain joins TRBV4-3 and TRBJ2-7; tentative D call: TRBD2 (6 bases). The germline CDR1 and CDR2 sequences are LGHNA and YSLEER. This CDR3 is 15 amino acids long. V gave up 0 bases and J gave up 2 bases, with 11 bases separating them. CDR3 DNA sequence: TGCGCCAGCAGCCAAGAGGGGGGTCAAACCTACGAGCAGTACTTC. It is translated as CASSQEGGQTYEQYF.

The rearrangement links TRBV7-2 to TRBJ2-7; the match to TRBD2 covers 13 bases. Germline V gene data show CDR1 as SGHTA and CDR2 as FQGNSA. The CDR3 runs 13 residues. The J segment lost 4 bases and the V segment lost 6 bases, leaving 0 bases of the junction unmatched. CDR3 nucleotides: TGTGCCAGCAGGGGACTAGCGGGGTACGAGCAGTACTTC. Encoded protein: CASRGLAGYEQYF.

The chain is built from TRBV4-1 and TRBJ1-3; the match to TRBD1 covers 7 bases. Germline values: CDR1 MGHRA, CDR2 YSYEKL. The CDR3 has 13 residues. Trimming took 3 bases from V and 6 from J; bases not matched to a gene: 2. This CDR3 is CASSQQGENTIYF. The CDR3 nucleotides are TGCGCCAGCAGCCAGCAGGGGGAAAACACCATATATTTT.

The chain uses TRBV5-4 and TRBJ2-5; 10 positions agree with TRBD1. Losses at the gene ends were 3 bases for V and 5 bases for J; bases not matched to a gene: 4. The V gene's germline CDR1 is SGHNT and CDR2 YYREEE (reference sequence). The CDR3 runs to 14 residues. The CDR3 DNA is TGTGCCAGCAGCTCCGGGACAGGGGCGGAGACCCAGTACTTC. Protein product: CASSSGTGAETQYF.

V is TRBV15 and J is TRBJ2-6; D is unclear. Deletions cut 3 bases from V and 0 bases from J, with 6 bases between. This CDR3 is built from 15 residues. Per the germline V gene, CDR1 is LNHNV and CDR2 is YYDKDF (reference sequence). The CDR3 DNA sequence: TGTGCCACCAGCAGGACTTCCTCTGGGGCCAACGTCCTGACTTTC. Translation: CATSRTSSGANVLTF.

The V gene is TRBV5-6, the J gene TRBJ2-2; 10 nucleotides line up with TRBD1. V lost 0 bases to trimming and J lost 3 bases; unmatched junction nucleotides: 8. The germline V gene encodes CDR1 SGHDT and CDR2 YYEEEE. This CDR3 contains 18 residues. CDR3 protein: CASSLGGQGGSYTGELFF. The CDR3 DNA reads as TGTGCCAGCAGCTTGGGAGGACAGGGGGGGAGCTACACCGGGGAGCTGTTTTTT. Full variable domain (remainder filled in from reference TRBV5-6 and TRBJ2-2): DAGVTQSPTHLIKTRGQQVTLRCSPKSGHDTVSWYQQALGQGPQFIFQYYEEEERQRGNFPDRFSGHQFPNYSSELNVNALLLGDSALYLCASSLGGQGGSYTGELFFGEGSRLTVL.